The 4 T cell receptor beta chains listed next were all sequenced from one sample in a study of blood T cell repertoires in COVID-19. The data were produced by immunoSEQ multiplex PCR, yet TCRdb's version contains in-frame clones alone and is incomplete. Of about 280,000 clones in the sample, nearly 90% were seen once. Sequencing was carried out using peripheral blood. The origin of the receptors is a woman in her twenties or thirties with COVID-19, enrolled during active disease.

The chain joins TRBV7-9 to TRBJ1-2, with 8 positions matching TRBD1. Germline trimming cut 0 bases from V and 4 bases from J; bases unmatched to any gene: 7. Germline lookup yields CDR1 SEHNR and CDR2 FQNEAQ (reference sequence). The CDR3 has 16 residues. CDR3 loop: CASSLARDRGGYGYTF. CDR3 DNA sequence: TGTGCCAGCAGCTTAGCGAGAGACAGGGGTGGCTATGGCTACACCTTC.

On this clone itself: The same CDR3 is also encoded by other DNA sequences in this sample. The V gene is TRBV10-1, the J gene TRBJ1-1; the D is unclear. Germline values: CDR1 WNHNN, CDR2 SYGVQD (reference sequence). The V gene lost 7 bases and the J gene lost 4 bases, with 13 bases spanning the gap. This CDR3 has 13 residues. The CDR3 loop is CASTGGSSTEAFF. CDR3 nucleotides: TGCGCCAGCACAGGAGGTAGCAGCACTGAAGCTTTCTTT.

The V and J genes are TRBV6-2 or TRBV6-3 and TRBJ1-5, with D possibly TRBD1 on 5 matching bases. Germline CDR1 reads MNHEY; CDR2 reads SVGEGT. The V end lost 5 bases, the J end lost 6 bases, and 11 bases lay between the germline ends. This CDR3 is built from 13 residues. The CDR3 loop is CASSLQGVQPQHF. The CDR3, as DNA: TGTGCCAGCAGTCTACAAGGGGTTCAGCCCCAGCATTTT.

This rearrangement joins TRBV5-1 to TRBJ1-6; D is unresolved. The CDR3 length is 15 residues. Germline CDR1 is SGHRS and CDR2 is YFSETQ. V lost 1 base and J 6 bases, leaving 11 bases between the germline ends. The CDR3 bases are TGCGCCAGCAGCTTGATAACCGGGTTTAATTCACCCCTCCACTTT. Translating gives CASSLITGFNSPLHF.